The 24 T cell receptor beta chains in this list originate from one sample, sequenced in a study of cytomegalovirus exposure and HLA in healthy donors. Primers: 60 Vbeta forward and 13 Jbeta reverse. Profiled with immunoSEQ multiplex PCR; TCRdb holds only in-frame clones, not every one. Counted here are 130,000 or so clones, around three quarters occurring once; the ten biggest clones make up about 5.3%. The sequenced sample was PBMCs. Source of these receptors: a man aged 25-45 years in good health and CMV-seronegative.

This chain links TRBV5-1 with TRBJ1-5, with 8 bases lining up with TRBD1. V gave up 3 bases and J gave up 5 bases; unmatched junction bases: 4. The CDR3 length is 14 residues. The V gene's germline CDR1 is SGHRS and CDR2 YFSETQ. The chain's CDR3 is CASSSTGVDQPQHF. The DNA of the CDR3 is TGCGCCAGCAGCTCGACAGGGGTGGATCAGCCCCAGCATTTT.

Here the CDR3 reads CASSLGYNYEQYF. The CDR3, as DNA: TGTGCCAGCAGCTTAGGGTACAACTACGAGCAGTACTTC. V is TRBV11-2 and J is TRBJ2-7; D is ambiguous. The CDR3 runs 13 residues. Germline lookup yields CDR1 SGHAT and CDR2 FQNNGV. Trimming stripped 1 base from V and 3 bases from J, with 7 bases between.

The sample holds one count of this clone. The chain joins TRBV6-6 to TRBJ1-2, with D unclear. The CDR3 is made up of 12 amino acids. Trimming cost V 2 bases and J 8 bases, with 9 bases left between them. Germline-derived CDR1 and CDR2 are MNHNY and SVGAGI (reference sequence). CDR3 sequence (DNA): TGTGCCAGCAGTTACCCGACAAGCGGCTACACCTTC. Translating it yields CASSYPTSGYTF.

The chain links TRBV27 to TRBJ2-7, with D perhaps matching TRBD1 (5 bases). Germline CDR1 and CDR2: MNHEY and SMNVEV (reference sequence). The CDR3 is made up of 14 amino acids. Trimming cost V 4 bases and J 0 bases, with 10 bases left between them. CDR3 nucleotides: TGTGCCAGCAGTTCCTACAGGAACTCCTACGAGCAGTACTTC. This codes for CASSSYRNSYEQYF.

The chain has TRBV5-4 and TRBJ2-5; unclear D gene. Germline V CDR1 and CDR2: SGHNT, YYREEE (reference sequence). This CDR3 spans 13 amino acids. Trimming shortened V by 0 bases and J by 3 bases, and 6 bases separated the two germline ends. Written as DNA, the CDR3 is TGTGCCAGCAGCTTGGACAGAGAAGAGACCCAGTACTTC. As protein: CASSLDREETQYF.

This chain connects TRBV5-1 to TRBJ2-7; TRBD2 might be the D (5 bases). Trimming cost V 0 bases and J 3 bases, with 10 bases left between them. CDR1 and CDR2 from the germline V gene are SGHRS and YFSETQ. The CDR3 runs 14 residues. CDR3 protein: CASSLEGSDYEQYF. The CDR3 region has the DNA TGCGCCAGCAGCTTGGAAGGTAGCGACTACGAGCAGTACTTC.

The chain carries TRBV4-1 and TRBJ1-4; D is possibly TRBD1 (5 bases). V was clipped by 6 bases and J by 7 bases, with 15 bases between them. The CDR3 is 14 residues long. Germline V gene lookup returns CDR1 MGHRA and CDR2 YSYEKL. CDR3 sequence: CASRLRRGIEKLFF. Written as DNA, the CDR3 is TGCGCCAGCAGGCTCAGGAGGGGTATTGAAAAACTGTTTTTT.

J is TRBJ2-7 and V is TRBV7-9, with TRBD2 as a possible D gene (5 bases). The CDR3 covers 12 residues. The germline CDR1 and CDR2 sequences are SEHNR and FQNEAQ (reference sequence). With 7 bases removed from V and 3 bases from J, the gap between germline ends came to 10 bases. Here the CDR3 reads CASTADSYEQYF. The CDR3 region has the DNA TGTGCCAGCACAGCGGATAGCTACGAGCAGTACTTC.

The chain has TRBV5-1 and TRBJ2-7; D gene uncertain. Germline values: CDR1 SGHRS, CDR2 YFSETQ. The V end was cut by 0 bases, the J end by 3 bases, with 7 bases between. The CDR3 spans 13 residues. Here the CDR3 reads CASSLEQFYEQYF. The CDR3, as DNA: TGCGCCAGCAGCTTGGAACAGTTCTACGAGCAGTACTTC.

The V call is TRBV5-4, the J call TRBJ2-5; 8 bases map to TRBD1. The CDR3 runs 15 residues. The V and J ends lost 0 bases and 5 bases, in that order; junction bases with no gene match: 6. Germline V CDR1 and CDR2: SGHNT, YYREEE (reference sequence). The CDR3: CASSLDGQGYETQYF. The DNA for the CDR3 is TGTGCCAGCAGCTTGGATGGACAGGGCTATGAGACCCAGTACTTC.

This sequence joins TRBV4-1 and TRBJ2-7, with D perhaps matching TRBD2 (5 bases). CDR3 length: 13 residues. Germline assignment: CDR1 MGHRA and CDR2 YSYEKL. V shed 4 bases and J shed 0 bases, with 7 bases lying between them. DNA of the CDR3: TGCGCCAGCAGCCTGAGGGACTCCTACGAGCAGTACTTC. It is translated as CASSLRDSYEQYF.

On this clone: Within the sample, other DNA sequences also encode this same CDR3. The chain recombines TRBV29-1 with TRBJ2-5, with TRBD1 matching 9 bases. The germline V gene has CDR1 SQVTM and CDR2 ANQGSEA. The CDR3 is made up of 12 amino acids. V lost 6 bases to trimming and J lost 5 bases; unmatched junction nucleotides: 4. The CDR3 sequence: CSVDRGGETQYF. As DNA, the CDR3 is TGCAGCGTGGACAGGGGTGGGGAGACCCAGTACTTC.

This clone was seen only a few times. This sequence joins TRBV27 and TRBJ2-3, with 10 nucleotides matching TRBD1. V shed 4 bases, J shed 6 bases, and the junction held 4 bases outside the gene matches. This CDR3 spans 14 amino acids. CDR1 is MNHEY, CDR2 SMNVEV, per germline (reference sequence). The CDR3 region is CASSWGQGRDTQYF. CDR3 coding DNA: TGTGCCAGCAGTTGGGGACAGGGGAGGGATACGCAGTATTTT.

The V call is TRBV28, the J call TRBJ1-5; D might be TRBD1 (6 bases). Germline V CDR1 and CDR2: MDHEN, SYDVKM. The V gene lost 8 bases and the J gene lost 4 bases, with 12 bases spanning the gap. There are 13 residues in the CDR3. CDR3 nucleotide sequence: TGTGCCAGCTCCGGACAGCTTAATCAGCCCCAGCATTTT. Translated, it gives CASSGQLNQPQHF.

The chain joins TRBV6-1 to TRBJ1-5; D is unclear. Trimming pared 0 bases from V and 0 bases from J, leaving 9 bases between. Germline V gene sequence: CDR1 MNHNS, CDR2 SASEGT. The CDR3 consists of 16 residues. CDR3 in DNA: TGTGCCAGCAGTGAAGCTGGACTATATAGCAATCAGCCCCAGCATTTT. Translating it yields CASSEAGLYSNQPQHF.

This clone was counted between two and nine times. The chain uses TRBV30 and TRBJ2-3; D perhaps matches TRBD1 (5 bases). This CDR3 has 16 residues. Trimming removed 4 bases at V and 0 bases at J, with 17 bases between. Germline-derived CDR1 and CDR2 are GTSNPN and SVGIG (reference sequence). The CDR3 DNA sequence: TGTGCCTGGACCTTGGGGCATATGACTAGCACAGATACGCAGTATTTT. Protein sequence: CAWTLGHMTSTDTQYF.

The CDR3 sequence is CASRAQGYHNEQYF. The CDR3 nucleotides read TGTGCCAGCAGAGCACAGGGGTATCACAACGAGCAGTACTTC. The chain recombines TRBV6-1 with TRBJ2-7; TRBD1 aligns across 7 bases. Germline CDR1 MNHNS, CDR2 SASEGT. Trimming at V came to 6 bases and at J to 5 bases, leaving 10 bases not matched to a gene. This CDR3 region has 14 residues.

This clone was observed a handful of times. The chain employs TRBV28 and TRBJ2-3, with TRBD2 matching 8 bases. V shed 5 bases and J 5 bases; nucleotides not matched to a gene: 12. The CDR3 extends over 16 amino acids. The germline V gene has CDR1 MDHEN and CDR2 SYDVKM. The CDR3 coding sequence is TGTGCCAGCAGTCCCCAGTCGTGGGGGACTAGAGATACGCAGTATTTT. Translated: CASSPQSWGTRDTQYF.

The chain carries TRBV5-4 and TRBJ2-5; unclear D gene. Trimming stripped 4 bases from V and 1 base from J, with 14 bases between. CDR3 length: 15 amino acids. The V gene's germline CDR1 is SGHNT and CDR2 YYREEE (reference sequence). DNA for the CDR3: TGTGCCAGCAGCAGCCCGGTTGAGCGCCAAGAGACCCAGTACTTC. Translated, it gives CASSSPVERQETQYF.

The chain is built from TRBV4-3 and TRBJ2-6; D call uncertain. The CDR3 covers 14 residues. Trimming stripped 4 bases from V and 4 bases from J, with 8 bases between. The germline CDR1 and CDR2 sequences are LGHNA and YSLEER. The CDR3 DNA reads as TGCGCCAGCAGCCGGTCCGGGGGGGCCAACGTCCTGACTTTC. The encoded protein is CASSRSGGANVLTF.

V usage is TRBV5-6 and J usage is TRBJ2-5; 14 bases fit TRBD2. Trimming at V came to 5 bases and at J to 5 bases, leaving 5 bases not matched to a gene. Germline CDR1 SGHDT, CDR2 YYEEEE. The CDR3 has 15 residues. CDR3 loop: CASRIRLAGGETQYF. DNA for the CDR3: TGTGCCAGCAGGATCAGACTAGCGGGAGGGGAGACCCAGTACTTC.

J is TRBJ1-1 and V is TRBV6-5; D is uncertain. CDR1 and CDR2 (germline): MNHEY, SVGAGI. Trimming stripped 0 bases from V and 4 bases from J, with 12 bases between. The CDR3 is made up of 15 amino acids. CDR3 nucleotide sequence: TGTGCCAGCAGTTACTCGTATGGGCGAAGCACTGAAGCTTTCTTT. Protein product: CASSYSYGRSTEAFF.

Worth noting for this clone: A junction boundary mismatches the germline segment, possibly from a read error. CDR3 sequence: CASTTGTGSSHEQYF. The CDR3 DNA follows: TGTGCCAGTACAACCGGGACAGGGTCCTCCCACGAGCAGTACTTC. This rearrangement joins TRBV19 to TRBJ2-7; the match to TRBD1 covers 9 bases. This CDR3 has 15 amino acids. CDR1 and CDR2 (germline): LNHDA, SQIVND (reference sequence).

This clone showed up just a few times. This sequence joins TRBV10-1 and TRBJ2-1, with 8 positions matching TRBD1. Germline CDR1 WNHNN, CDR2 SYGVQD (reference sequence). This CDR3 has 14 amino acids. After removal of 5 bases from V and 5 bases from J, the junction contained 5 bases not matched to a gene. The DNA of the CDR3 is TGCGCCAGCAGTCAGGGGGCGTTCAACAATGAGCAGTTCTTC. Translation gives CASSQGAFNNEQFF.